The TCR beta chain described here comes from a study of blood T cell repertoires in COVID-19. CDR3 length: 17 residues. V was clipped by 1 base and J by 3 bases; unmatched bases: 11. Repertoires were generated with immunoSEQ multiplex PCR, while TCRdb's copy carries only in-frame clones and drops some. The table shows around 75,000 clones, with about 89% occurring only once. The source is a man between 60 and 70 years old with acute or convalescent COVID-19. The chain combines TRBV23-1 with TRBJ1-2, with 7 positions matching TRBD1. TRBV23-1 has ORF status, its function being uncertain. What was sequenced was peripheral blood. The CDR3 spells CASSQLIMTGNDYGYTF. The DNA for the CDR3 is TGCGCCAGCAGTCAATTGATTATGACAGGGAATGACTATGGCTACACCTTC.